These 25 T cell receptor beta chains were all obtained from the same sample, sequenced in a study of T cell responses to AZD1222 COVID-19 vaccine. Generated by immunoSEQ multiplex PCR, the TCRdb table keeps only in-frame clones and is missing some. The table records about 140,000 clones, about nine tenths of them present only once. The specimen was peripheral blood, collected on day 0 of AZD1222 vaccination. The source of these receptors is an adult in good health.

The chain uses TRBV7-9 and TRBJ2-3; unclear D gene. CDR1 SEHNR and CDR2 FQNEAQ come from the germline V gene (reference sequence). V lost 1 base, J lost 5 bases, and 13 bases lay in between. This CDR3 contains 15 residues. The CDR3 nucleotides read TGTGCCAGCAGCTTAGTGGACCCCTCAAAAGATACGCAGTATTTT. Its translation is CASSLVDPSKDTQYF.

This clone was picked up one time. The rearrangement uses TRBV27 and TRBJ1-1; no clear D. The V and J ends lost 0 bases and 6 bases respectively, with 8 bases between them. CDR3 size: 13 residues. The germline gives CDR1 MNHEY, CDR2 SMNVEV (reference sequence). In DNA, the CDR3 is TGTGCCAGCAGTTTATCCAGCTCCTCTGAAGCTTTCTTT. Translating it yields CASSLSSSSEAFF.

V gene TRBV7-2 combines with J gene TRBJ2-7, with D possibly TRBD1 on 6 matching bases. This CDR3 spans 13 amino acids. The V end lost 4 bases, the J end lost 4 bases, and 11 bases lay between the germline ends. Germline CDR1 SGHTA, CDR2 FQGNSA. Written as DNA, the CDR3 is TGTGCCAGCAGCTACCAGGGGTTGTACGAGCAGTACTTC. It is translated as CASSYQGLYEQYF.

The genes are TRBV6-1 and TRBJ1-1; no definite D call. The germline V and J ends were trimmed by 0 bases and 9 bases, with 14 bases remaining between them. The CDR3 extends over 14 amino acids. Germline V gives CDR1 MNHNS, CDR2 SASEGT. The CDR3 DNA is TGTGCCAGCAGTGAAGCCGGTGCTAAACCAAAAGCTTTCTTT. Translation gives CASSEAGAKPKAFF.

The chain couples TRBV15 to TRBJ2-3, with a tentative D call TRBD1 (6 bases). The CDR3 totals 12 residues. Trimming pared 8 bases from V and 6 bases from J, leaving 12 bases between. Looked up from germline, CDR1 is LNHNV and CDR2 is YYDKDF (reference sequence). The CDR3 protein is CATSWGPDTQYF. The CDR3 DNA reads TGTGCCACCTCATGGGGGCCGGATACGCAGTATTTT.

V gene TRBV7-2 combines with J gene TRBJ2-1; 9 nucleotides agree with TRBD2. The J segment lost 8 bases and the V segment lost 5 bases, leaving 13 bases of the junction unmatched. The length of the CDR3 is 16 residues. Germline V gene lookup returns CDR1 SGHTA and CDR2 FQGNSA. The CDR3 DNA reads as TGTGCCAGCAGCCCAGGGGGGCGGGAGGGCCGTTATGAGCAGTTCTTC. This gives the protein CASSPGGREGRYEQFF.

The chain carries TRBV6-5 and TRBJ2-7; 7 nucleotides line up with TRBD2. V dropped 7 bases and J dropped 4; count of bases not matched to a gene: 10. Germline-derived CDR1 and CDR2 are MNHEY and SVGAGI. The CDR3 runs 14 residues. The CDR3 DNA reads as TGTGCCAGCACCAACGGGGGAGGGTCGTACGAGCAGTACTTC. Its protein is CASTNGGGSYEQYF.

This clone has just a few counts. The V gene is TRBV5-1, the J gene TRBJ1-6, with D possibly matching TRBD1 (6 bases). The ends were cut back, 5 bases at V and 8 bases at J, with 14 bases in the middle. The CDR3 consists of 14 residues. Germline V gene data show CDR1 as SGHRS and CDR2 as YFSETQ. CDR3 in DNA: TGCGCCAGCAGAACCGGACAGAGTGATTCACCCCTCCACTTT. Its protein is CASRTGQSDSPLHF.

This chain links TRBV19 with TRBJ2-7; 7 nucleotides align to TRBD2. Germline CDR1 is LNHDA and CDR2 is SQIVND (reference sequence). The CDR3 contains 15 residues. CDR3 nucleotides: TGTGCCAGGGATCCTATCCCAGAGCGGGGCAAAGGCAGTTCCGTC. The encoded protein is CARDPIPERGKGSSV.

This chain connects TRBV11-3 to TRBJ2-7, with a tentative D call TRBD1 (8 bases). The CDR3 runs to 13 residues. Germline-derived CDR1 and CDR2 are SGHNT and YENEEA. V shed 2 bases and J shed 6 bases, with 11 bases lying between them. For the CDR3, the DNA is TGTGCCAGCAGCTTACACAGGGGGGGCGAGCAGTACTTC. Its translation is CASSLHRGGEQYF.

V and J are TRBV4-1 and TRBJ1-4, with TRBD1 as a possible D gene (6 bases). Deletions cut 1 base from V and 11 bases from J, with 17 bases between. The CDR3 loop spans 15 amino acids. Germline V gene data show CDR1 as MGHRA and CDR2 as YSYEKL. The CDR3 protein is CASSQGLQGGGKLFF. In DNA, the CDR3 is TGCGCCAGCAGCCAAGGTCTACAGGGTGGAGGGAAACTGTTTTTT.

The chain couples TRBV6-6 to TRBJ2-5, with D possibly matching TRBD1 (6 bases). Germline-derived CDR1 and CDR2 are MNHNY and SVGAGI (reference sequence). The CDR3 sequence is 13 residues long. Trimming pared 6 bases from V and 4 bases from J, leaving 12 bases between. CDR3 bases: TGTGCCAGCAGGAATACAGGGACAGAGACCCAGTACTTC. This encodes CASRNTGTETQYF.

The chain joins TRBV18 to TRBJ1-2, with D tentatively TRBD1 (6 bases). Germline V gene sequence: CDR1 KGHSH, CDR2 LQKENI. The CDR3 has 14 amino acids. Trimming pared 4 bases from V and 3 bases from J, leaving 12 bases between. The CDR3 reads CASSRGQSDYGYTF. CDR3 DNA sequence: TGTGCCAGCTCACGAGGACAGTCTGACTATGGCTACACCTTC.

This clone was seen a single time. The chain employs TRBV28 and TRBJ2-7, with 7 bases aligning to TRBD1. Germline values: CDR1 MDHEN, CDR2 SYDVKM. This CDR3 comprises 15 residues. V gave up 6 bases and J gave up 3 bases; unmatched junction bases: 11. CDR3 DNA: TGTGCCAGCAGCCGCGACAGGGAACGGAACTACGAGCAGTACTTC. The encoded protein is CASSRDRERNYEQYF.

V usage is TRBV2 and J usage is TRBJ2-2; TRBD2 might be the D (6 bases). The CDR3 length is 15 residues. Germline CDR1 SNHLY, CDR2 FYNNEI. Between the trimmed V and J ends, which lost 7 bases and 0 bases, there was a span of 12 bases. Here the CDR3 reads CASKFGEANTGELFF. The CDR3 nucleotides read TGTGCCAGCAAATTCGGGGAGGCGAACACCGGGGAGCTGTTTTTT.

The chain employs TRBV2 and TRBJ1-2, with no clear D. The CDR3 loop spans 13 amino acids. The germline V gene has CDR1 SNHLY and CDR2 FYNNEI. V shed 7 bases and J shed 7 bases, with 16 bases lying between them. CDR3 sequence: CASIDVRGVGYTF. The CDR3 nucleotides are TGTGCCAGCATTGACGTTCGGGGAGTTGGCTACACCTTC.

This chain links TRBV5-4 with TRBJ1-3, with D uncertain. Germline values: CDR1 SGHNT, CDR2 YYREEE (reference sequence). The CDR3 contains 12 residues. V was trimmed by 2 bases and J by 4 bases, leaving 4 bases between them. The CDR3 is CASSLKGNTIYF. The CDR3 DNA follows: TGTGCCAGCAGCTTAAAGGGAAACACCATATATTTT.

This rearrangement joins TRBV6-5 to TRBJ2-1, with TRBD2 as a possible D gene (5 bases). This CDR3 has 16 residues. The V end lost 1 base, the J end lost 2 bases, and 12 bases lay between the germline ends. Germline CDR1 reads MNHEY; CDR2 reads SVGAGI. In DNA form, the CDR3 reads TGTGCCAGCAGTTACTTCTTGCGGGCGACCTACAATGAGCAGTTCTTC. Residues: CASSYFLRATYNEQFF.

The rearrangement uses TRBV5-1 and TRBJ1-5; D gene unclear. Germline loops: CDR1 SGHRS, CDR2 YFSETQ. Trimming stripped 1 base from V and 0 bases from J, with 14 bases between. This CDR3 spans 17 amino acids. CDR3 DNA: TGCGCCAGCAGCTTGAGGGCGGACCTTTATAGCAATCAGCCCCAGCATTTT. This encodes CASSLRADLYSNQPQHF. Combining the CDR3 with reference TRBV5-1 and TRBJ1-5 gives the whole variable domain KAGVTQTPRYLIKTRGQQVTLSCSPISGHRSVSWYQQTPGQGLQFLFEYFSETQRNKGNFPGRFSGRQFSNSRSEMNVSTLELGDSALYLCASSLRADLYSNQPQHFGDGTRLSIL.

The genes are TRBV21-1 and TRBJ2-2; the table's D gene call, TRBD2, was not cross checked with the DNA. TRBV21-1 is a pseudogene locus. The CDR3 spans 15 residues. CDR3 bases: TGTGCCAGCAGCCCGGGGGACGAGAACACCGGGGAGCTGTTTTTT. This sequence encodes CASSPGDENTGELFF.

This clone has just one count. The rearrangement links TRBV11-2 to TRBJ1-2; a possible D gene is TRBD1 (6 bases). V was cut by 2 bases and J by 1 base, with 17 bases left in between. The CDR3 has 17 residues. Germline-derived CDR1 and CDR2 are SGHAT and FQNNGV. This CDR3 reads CASSLSTYQGFNYGYTF. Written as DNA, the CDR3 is TGTGCCAGCAGCTTATCGACCTACCAGGGGTTTAACTATGGCTACACCTTC.

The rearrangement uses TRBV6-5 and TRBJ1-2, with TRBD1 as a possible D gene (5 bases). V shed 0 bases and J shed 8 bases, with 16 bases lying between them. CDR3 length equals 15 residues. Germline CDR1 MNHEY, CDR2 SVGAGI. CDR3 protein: CASSYSNQGSRGYTF. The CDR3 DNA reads TGTGCCAGCAGTTACTCGAATCAGGGATCGAGAGGCTACACCTTC.

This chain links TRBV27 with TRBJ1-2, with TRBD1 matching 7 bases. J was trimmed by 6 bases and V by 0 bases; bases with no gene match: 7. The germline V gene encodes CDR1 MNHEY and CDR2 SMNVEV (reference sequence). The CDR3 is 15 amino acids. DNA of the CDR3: TGTGCCAGCAGTTTATCGTGGACAGGTTTGAATGGCTACACCTTC. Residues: CASSLSWTGLNGYTF.

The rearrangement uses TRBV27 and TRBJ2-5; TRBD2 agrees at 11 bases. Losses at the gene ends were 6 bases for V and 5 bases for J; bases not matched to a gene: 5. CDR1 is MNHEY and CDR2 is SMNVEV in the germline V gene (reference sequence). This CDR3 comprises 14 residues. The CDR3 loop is CASRTGLAEETQYF. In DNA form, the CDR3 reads TGTGCCAGCAGAACGGGACTAGCGGAGGAGACCCAGTACTTC.

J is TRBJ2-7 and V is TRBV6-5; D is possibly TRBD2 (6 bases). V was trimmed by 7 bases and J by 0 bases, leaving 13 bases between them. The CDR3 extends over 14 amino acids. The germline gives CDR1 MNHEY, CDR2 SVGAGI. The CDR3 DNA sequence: TGTGCCAGCATATTGGGCGGGGACTCCTACGAGCAGTACTTC. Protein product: CASILGGDSYEQYF.